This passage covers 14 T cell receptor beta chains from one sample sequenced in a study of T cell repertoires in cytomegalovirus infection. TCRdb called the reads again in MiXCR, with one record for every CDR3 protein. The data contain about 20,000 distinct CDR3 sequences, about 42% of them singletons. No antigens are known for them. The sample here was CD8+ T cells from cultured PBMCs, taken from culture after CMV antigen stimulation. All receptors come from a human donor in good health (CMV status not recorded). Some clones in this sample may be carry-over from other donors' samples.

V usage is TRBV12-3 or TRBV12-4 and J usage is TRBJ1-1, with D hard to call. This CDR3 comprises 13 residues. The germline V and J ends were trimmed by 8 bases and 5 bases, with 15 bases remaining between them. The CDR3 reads CASSAGEGTEAFF. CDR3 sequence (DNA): TGTGCCAGCTCCGCTGGGGAAGGTACTGAAGCTTTCTTT.

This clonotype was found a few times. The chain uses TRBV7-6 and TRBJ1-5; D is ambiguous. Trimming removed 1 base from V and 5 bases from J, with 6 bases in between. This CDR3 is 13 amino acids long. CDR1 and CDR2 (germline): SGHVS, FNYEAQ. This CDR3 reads CASSLDRDQPQHF. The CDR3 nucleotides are TGTGCCAGCAGCTTAGATCGAGATCAGCCCCAGCATTTT.

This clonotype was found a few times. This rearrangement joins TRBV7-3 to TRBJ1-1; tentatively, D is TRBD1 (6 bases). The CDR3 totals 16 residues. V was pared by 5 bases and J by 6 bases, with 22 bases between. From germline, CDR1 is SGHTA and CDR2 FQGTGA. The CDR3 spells CASSLRGGTLGAEAFF. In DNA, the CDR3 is TGTGCCAGCAGCCTACGGGGGGGGACACTAGGAGCTGAAGCTTTCTTT.

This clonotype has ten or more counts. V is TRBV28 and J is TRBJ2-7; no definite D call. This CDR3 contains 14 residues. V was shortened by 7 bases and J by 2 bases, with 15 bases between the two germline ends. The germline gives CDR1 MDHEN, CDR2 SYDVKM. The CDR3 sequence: CASTLLDKPYEQYF. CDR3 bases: TGTGCCAGCACCCTTCTCGACAAGCCCTACGAGCAGTACTTC. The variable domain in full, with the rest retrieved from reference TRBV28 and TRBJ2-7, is DVKVTQSSRYLVKRTGEKVFLECVQDMDHENMFWYRQDPGLGLRLIYFSYDVKMKEKGDIPEGYSVSREKKERFSLILESASTNQTSMYLCASTLLDKPYEQYFGPGTRLTVT.

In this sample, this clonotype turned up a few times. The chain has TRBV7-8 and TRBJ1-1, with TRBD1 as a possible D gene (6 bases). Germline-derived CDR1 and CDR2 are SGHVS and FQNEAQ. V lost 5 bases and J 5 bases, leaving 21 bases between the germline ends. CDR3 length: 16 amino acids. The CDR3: CASSRGGRGRGTEAFF. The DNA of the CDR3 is TGTGCCAGCAGCCGCGGAGGAAGGGGGAGGGGGACTGAAGCTTTCTTT.

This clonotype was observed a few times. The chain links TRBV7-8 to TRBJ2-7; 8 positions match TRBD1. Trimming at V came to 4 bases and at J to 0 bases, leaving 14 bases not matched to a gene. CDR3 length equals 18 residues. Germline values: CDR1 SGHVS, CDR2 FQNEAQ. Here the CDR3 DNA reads TGTGCCAGCAGCTCACCCGGGACAGGCGCCGCCGGCTCCTACGAGCAGTACTTC. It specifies CASSSPGTGAAGSYEQYF.

The DNA of the CDR3 is TGTGCCAGCAGCCTCGGGACAGGGACTCAAGAGACCCAGTACTTC. This translates into CASSLGTGTQETQYF. The rearrangement uses TRBV5-8 and TRBJ2-5; 9 bases align to TRBD1. J lost 2 bases, V lost 4 bases, and 6 bases had no gene match. The length of the CDR3 is 15 residues. Germline V CDR1 and CDR2: SGHTS, YDEGEE. Variable domain in full (rest from reference TRBV5-8 and TRBJ2-5): EAGVTQSPTHLIKTRGQQATLRCSPISGHTSVYWYQQALGLGLQFLLWYDEGEERNRGNFPPRFSGRQFPNYSSELNVNALELEDSALYLCASSLGTGTQETQYFGPGTRLLVL.

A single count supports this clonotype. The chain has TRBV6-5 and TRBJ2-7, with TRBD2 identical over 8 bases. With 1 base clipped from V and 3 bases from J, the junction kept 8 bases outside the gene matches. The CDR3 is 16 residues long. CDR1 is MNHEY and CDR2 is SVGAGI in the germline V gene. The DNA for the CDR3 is TGTGCCAGCAGTTACTGCGGGCGGGAGGACTTCTACGAGCAGTACTTC. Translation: CASSYCGREDFYEQYF.

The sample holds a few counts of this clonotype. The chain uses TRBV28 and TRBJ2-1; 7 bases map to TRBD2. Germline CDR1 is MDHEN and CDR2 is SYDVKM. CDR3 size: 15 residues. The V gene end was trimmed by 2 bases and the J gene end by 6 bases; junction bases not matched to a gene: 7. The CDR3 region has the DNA TGTGCCAGCAGTTTAGCGGGGGAGTGGTCCAATGAGCAGTTCTTC. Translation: CASSLAGEWSNEQFF. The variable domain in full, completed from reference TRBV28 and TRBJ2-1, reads DVKVTQSSRYLVKRTGEKVFLECVQDMDHENMFWYRQDPGLGLRLIYFSYDVKMKEKGDIPEGYSVSREKKERFSLILESASTNQTSMYLCASSLAGEWSNEQFFGPGTRLTVL.

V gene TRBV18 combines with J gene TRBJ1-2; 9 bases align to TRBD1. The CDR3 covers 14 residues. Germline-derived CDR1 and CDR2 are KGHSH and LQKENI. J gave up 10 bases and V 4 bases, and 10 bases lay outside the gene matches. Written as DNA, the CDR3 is TGTGCCAGCTCACGACCGGGACAGGGTAGTGACTACACCTTC. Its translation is CASSRPGQGSDYTF.

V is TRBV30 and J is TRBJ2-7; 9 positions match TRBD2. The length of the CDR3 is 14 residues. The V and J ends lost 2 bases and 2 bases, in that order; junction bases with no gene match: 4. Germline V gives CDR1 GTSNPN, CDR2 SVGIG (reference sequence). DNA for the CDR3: TGTGCCTGGAGTTCGGTAGCGGGAGCCTACGAGCAGTACTTC. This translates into CAWSSVAGAYEQYF.

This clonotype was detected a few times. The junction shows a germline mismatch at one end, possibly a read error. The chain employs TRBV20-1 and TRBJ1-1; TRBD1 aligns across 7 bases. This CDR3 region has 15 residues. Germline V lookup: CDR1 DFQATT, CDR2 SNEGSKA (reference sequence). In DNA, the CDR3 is TGCAGTGCAATAGCGACAGGGACGGGGAACCCTGAAGCTTTCTTT. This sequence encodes CSAIATGTGNPEAFF.

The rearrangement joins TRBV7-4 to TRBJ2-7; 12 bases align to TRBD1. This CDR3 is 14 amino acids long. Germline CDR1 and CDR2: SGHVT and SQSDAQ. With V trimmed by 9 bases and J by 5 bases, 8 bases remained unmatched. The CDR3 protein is CASQLGTGGHEQYF. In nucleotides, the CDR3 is TGTGCCAGTCAACTCGGGACAGGGGGCCACGAGCAGTACTTC. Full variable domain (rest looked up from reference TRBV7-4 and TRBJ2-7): GAGVSQSPRYKVAKRGRDVALRCDSISGHVTLYWYRQTLGQGSEVLTYSQSDAQRDKSGRPSGRFSAERPERSVSTLKIQRTEQGDSAVYLCASQLGTGGHEQYFGPGTRLTVT.

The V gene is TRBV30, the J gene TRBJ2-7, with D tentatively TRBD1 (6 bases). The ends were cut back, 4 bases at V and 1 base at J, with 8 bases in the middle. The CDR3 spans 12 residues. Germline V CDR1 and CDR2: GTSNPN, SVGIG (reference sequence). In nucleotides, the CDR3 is TGTGCCTGGACACAGGGTTCCTACGAGCAGTACTTC. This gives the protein CAWTQGSYEQYF. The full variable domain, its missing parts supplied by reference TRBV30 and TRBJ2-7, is SQTIHQWPATLVQPVGSPLSLECTVEGTSNPNLYWYRQAAGRGLQLLFYSVGIGQISSEVPQNLSASRPQDRQFILSSKKLLLSDSGFYLCAWTQGSYEQYFGPGTRLTVT.